The entry below describes one TCR beta chain. Its antigen is not known. Germline V gives CDR1 DFQATT, CDR2 SNEGSKA (reference sequence). CDR3 length: 13 residues. Losses at the gene ends were 6 bases for V and 11 bases for J; bases not matched to a gene: 13. This specimen belongs to a study of T cell repertoires in cytomegalovirus infection. Study background: In the study, CMV epitopes included recently identified HLA-C-restricted and well-studied HLA-B-restricted ones.

General study points: What dominated the ex vivo response were HLA-C-restricted CMV-specific TCR beta clonotypes.

Via MiXCR, TCRdb re-called the reads, giving one row per CDR3 protein. Among approximately 470,000 distinct CDR3 sequences listed, approximately 42% were seen once. The source of this sequence is a human donor in good health (CMV status not recorded). Some clones in this sample may be carry-over from other donors' samples. This chain uses TRBV20-1 with TRBJ1-1, with TRBD1 matching over 9 bases. The sequencing used cultured PBMCs, collected from culture after CMV antigen stimulation. The CDR3 spells CSASLDRGRRAFF. CDR3 nucleotides: TGCAGTGCCAGCTTGGACAGGGGCCGAAGGGCTTTCTTT.